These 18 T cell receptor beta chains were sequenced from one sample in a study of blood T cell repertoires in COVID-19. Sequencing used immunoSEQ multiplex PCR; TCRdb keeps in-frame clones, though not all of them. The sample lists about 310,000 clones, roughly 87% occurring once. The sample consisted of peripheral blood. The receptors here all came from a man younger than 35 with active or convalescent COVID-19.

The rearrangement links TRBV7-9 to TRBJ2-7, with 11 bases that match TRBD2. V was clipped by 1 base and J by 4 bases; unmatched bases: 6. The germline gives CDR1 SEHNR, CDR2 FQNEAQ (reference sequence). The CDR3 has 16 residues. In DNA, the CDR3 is TGTGCCAGCAGCTTAGTAGGTGGGACTAGCGGATACGAGCAGTACTTC. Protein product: CASSLVGGTSGYEQYF.

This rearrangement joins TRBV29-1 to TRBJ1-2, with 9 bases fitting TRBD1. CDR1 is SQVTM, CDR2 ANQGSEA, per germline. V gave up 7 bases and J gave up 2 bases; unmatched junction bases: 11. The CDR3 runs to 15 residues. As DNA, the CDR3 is TGCAGCGCTCCACCTCTTGGGACAGGGAACTATGGCTACACCTTC. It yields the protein CSAPPLGTGNYGYTF.

This chain's CDR3 is CASSSDRDAIYF. The CDR3 DNA reads as TGTGCCAGCTCATCCGACAGGGATGCAATATATTTT. The chain couples TRBV18 to TRBJ1-3, with 7 bases fitting TRBD1. Germline values: CDR1 KGHSH, CDR2 LQKENI. Germline trimming cut 5 bases from V and 13 bases from J; bases unmatched to any gene: 8. CDR3 length equals 12 residues.

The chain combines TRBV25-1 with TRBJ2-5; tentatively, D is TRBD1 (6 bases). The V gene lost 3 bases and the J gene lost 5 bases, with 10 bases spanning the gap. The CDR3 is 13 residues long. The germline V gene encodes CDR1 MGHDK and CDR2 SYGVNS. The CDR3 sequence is CASSEGAGETQYF. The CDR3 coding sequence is TGTGCCAGCAGTGAGGGGGCTGGGGAGACCCAGTACTTC.

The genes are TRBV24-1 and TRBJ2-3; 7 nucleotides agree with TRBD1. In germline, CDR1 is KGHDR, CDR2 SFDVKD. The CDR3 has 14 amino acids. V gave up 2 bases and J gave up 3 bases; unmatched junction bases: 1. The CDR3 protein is CATSDSGGTDTQYF. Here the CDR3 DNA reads TGTGCCACCAGTGATTCAGGGGGTACAGATACGCAGTATTTT.

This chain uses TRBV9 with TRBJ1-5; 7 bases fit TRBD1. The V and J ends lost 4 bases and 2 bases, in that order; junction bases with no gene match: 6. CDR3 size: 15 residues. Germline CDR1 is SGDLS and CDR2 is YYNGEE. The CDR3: CASSSGTERNQPQHF. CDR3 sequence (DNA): TGTGCCAGCAGCTCCGGGACAGAGCGCAATCAGCCCCAGCATTTT.

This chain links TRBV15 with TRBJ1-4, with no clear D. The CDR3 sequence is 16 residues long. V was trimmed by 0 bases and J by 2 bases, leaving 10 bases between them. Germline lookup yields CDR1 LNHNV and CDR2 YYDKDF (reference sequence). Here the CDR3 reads CATSRDGMWTNEKLFF. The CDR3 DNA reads TGTGCCACCAGCAGAGACGGGATGTGGACTAATGAAAAACTGTTTTTT.

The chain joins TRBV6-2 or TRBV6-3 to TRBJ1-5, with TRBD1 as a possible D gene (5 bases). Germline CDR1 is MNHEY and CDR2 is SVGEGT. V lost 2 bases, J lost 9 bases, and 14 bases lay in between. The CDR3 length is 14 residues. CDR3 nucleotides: TGTGCCAGCAGTTACAAGTTTTGGGGCTGGCCCCAGCATTTT. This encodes CASSYKFWGWPQHF.

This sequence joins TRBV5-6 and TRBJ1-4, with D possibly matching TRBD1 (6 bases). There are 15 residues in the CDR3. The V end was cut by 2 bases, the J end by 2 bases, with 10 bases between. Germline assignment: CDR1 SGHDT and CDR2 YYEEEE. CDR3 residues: CASSFNRVTNEKLFF. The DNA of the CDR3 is TGTGCCAGCAGCTTTAACAGGGTTACTAATGAAAAACTGTTTTTT.

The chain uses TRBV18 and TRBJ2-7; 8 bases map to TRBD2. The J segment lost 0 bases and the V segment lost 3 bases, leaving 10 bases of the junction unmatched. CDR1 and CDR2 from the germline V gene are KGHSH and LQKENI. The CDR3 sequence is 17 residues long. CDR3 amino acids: CASSPLVGSGASYEQYF. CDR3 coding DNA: TGTGCCAGCTCACCCCTCGTTGGTAGCGGGGCCTCCTACGAGCAGTACTTC.

As DNA, the CDR3 is TGTGCCAGCAGTGCTACCTACGAGCAGTACTTC. Its translation: CASSATYEQYF. This rearrangement joins TRBV6-6 to TRBJ2-7; D not resolved. The CDR3 contains 11 residues. V was shortened by 5 bases and J by 2 bases, with 4 bases between the two germline ends. Germline lookup yields CDR1 MNHNY and CDR2 SVGAGI (reference sequence).

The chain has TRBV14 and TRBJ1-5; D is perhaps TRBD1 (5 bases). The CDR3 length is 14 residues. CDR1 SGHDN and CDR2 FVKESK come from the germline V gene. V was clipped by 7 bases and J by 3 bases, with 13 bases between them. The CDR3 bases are TGTGCCAGCACCTTGGGACTGTACAATCAGCCCCAGCATTTT. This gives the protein CASTLGLYNQPQHF.

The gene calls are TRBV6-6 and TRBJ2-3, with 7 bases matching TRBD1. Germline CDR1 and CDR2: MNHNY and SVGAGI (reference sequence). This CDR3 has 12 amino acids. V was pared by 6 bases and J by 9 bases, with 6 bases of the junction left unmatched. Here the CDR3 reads CASSPGQTTQYF. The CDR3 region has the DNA TGTGCCAGCAGCCCGGGACAGACAACGCAGTATTTT.

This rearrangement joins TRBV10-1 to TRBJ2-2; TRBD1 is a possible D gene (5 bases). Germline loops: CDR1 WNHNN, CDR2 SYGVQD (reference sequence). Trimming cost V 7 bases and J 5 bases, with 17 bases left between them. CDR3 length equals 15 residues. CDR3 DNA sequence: TGCGCCAGCACCCCCAGGGAATTGAGGACCGGGGAGCTGTTTTTT. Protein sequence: CASTPRELRTGELFF.

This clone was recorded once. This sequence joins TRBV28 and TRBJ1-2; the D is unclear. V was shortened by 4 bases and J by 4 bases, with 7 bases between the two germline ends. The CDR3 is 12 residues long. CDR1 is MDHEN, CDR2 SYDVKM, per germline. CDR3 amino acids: CASSSGFYGYTF. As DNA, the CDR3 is TGTGCCAGCAGTTCGGGGTTCTATGGCTACACCTTC.

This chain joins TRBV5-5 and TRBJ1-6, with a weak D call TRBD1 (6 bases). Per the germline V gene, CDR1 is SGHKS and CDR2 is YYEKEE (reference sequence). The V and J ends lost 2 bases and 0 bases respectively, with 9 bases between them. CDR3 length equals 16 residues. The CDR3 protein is CASSLTGSSYNSPLHF. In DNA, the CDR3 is TGTGCCAGCAGCTTAACAGGGAGCTCCTATAATTCACCCCTCCACTTT.

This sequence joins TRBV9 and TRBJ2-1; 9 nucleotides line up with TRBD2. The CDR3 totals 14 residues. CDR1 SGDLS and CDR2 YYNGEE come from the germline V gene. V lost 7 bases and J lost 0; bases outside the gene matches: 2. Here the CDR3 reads CASHSGSSYNEQFF. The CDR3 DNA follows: TGTGCCAGCCATAGCGGGAGCTCCTACAATGAGCAGTTCTTC.

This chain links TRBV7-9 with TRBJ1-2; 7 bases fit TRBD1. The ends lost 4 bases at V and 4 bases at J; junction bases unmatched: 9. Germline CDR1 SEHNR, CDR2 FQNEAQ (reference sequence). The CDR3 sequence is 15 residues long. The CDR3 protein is CASSSGQPISYGYTF. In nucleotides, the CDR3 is TGTGCCAGCAGCTCGGGACAGCCGATCTCCTATGGCTACACCTTC.